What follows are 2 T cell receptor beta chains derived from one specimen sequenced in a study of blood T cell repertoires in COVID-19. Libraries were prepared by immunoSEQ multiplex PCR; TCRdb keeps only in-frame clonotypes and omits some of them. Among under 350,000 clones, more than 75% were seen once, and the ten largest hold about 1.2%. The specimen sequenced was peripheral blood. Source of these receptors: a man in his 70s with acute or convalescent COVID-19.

CDR3 protein: CASRPGQANTGELFF. For the CDR3, the DNA is TGCGCCAGCAGACCCGGACAGGCTAACACCGGGGAGCTGTTTTTT. The chain has TRBV5-1 and TRBJ2-2, with 7 bases fitting TRBD1. Germline values: CDR1 SGHRS, CDR2 YFSETQ. The CDR3 is 15 amino acids. With 5 bases clipped from V and 2 bases from J, the junction kept 6 bases outside the gene matches.

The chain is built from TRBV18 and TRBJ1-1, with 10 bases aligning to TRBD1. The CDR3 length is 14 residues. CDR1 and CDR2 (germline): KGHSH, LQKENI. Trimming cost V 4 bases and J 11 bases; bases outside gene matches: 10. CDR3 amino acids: CASSLSGTGALAFF. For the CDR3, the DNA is TGTGCCAGCTCACTATCCGGGACAGGGGCACTGGCTTTCTTT.